This TCR beta chain was recovered during a study of cytomegalovirus exposure and HLA in healthy donors. Broader study findings: Associated with cytomegalovirus, according to the listing, were 170 or so TCR beta chains. In a later analysis, a genetic analysis reported fewer productive-TCR N-insertions in an Asian-associated ancestry cluster than the cohort average.

Researchers ran the PCR with 60 Vbeta and 13 Jbeta primers. Measured with immunoSEQ multiplex PCR; TCRdb has only the in-frame clones, and not every one. The sample lists around 100,000 clones; 70% to 80% were seen once. The donors were healthy bone marrow donors. V was shortened by 3 bases and J by 1 base, with 6 bases between the two germline ends. The CDR3 is 13 residues long. The V gene's germline CDR1 is SEHNR and CDR2 FQNEAQ (reference sequence). This clone was counted once. The antigen is unknown. The specimen was PBMCs. The clonotype originates from a female donor in good health and CMV-seropositive. This chain joins TRBV7-9 and TRBJ1-1; D unresolved. The CDR3 reads CASSLVQNTEAFF. The CDR3 DNA follows: TGTGCCAGCAGCTTGGTACAGAACACTGAAGCTTTCTTT.